The 4 T cell receptor beta chains below all came from one sample that was sequenced in a study of patients and donors after allogeneic stem cell transplantation. TCRdb recomputed calls from the RT-PCR reads with MiXCR, one row per CDR3 protein. The table has more than 150,000 distinct CDR3 sequences, 41% seen once. Sequencing was done on a sample of blood, either unsorted or a sorted T cell fraction (not recorded which). Receptors originate from a human donor who was either an allogeneic HSCT recipient or a stem cell or donor lymphocyte infusion donor (not recorded which). It is not recorded whose cells these are; they may come from a transplant donor.

The genes are TRBV12-3 or TRBV12-4 and TRBJ2-2; no clear D. The germline V and J ends were trimmed by 6 bases and 5 bases, with 10 bases remaining between them. The CDR3 has 13 residues. The CDR3, as DNA: TGTGCCAGCAGATTACCCTTAACCGGGGAGCTGTTTTTT. It specifies CASRLPLTGELFF.

The V and J genes are TRBV12-3 or TRBV12-4 and TRBJ2-1; TRBD2 agrees at 13 bases. The CDR3 is 16 residues long. The trim removed 6 bases at V and 1 base at J, leaving 3 bases unmatched. The CDR3 DNA is TGTGCCAGCAGCGCGACTAGCGGGAGGTCCTACAATGAGCAGTTCTTC. This encodes CASSATSGRSYNEQFF.

The rearrangement uses TRBV12-3 or TRBV12-4 and TRBJ1-5; D is possibly TRBD1 (6 bases). Trimming removed 6 bases from V and 3 bases from J, with 12 bases in between. The CDR3 extends over 14 amino acids. The CDR3 bases are TGTGCCAGCAGCCGTAGGGGGAACAATCAGCCCCAGCATTTT. Translating it yields CASSRRGNNQPQHF.

The CDR3 DNA reads TGTGCCAGCAGCTCATACACGGACCGAGACTATGGCTACACCTTC. This gives the protein CASSSYTDRDYGYTF. This chain joins TRBV7-9 and TRBJ1-2; no clear D. CDR1 and CDR2 from the germline V gene are SEHNR and FQNEAQ (reference sequence). The CDR3 is made up of 15 amino acids. V was cut by 4 bases and J by 3 bases, with 15 bases left in between. The variable domain in full, with the rest retrieved from reference TRBV7-9 and TRBJ1-2, is DTGVSQNPRHKITKRGQNVTFRCDPISEHNRLYWYRQTLGQGPEFLTYFQNEAQLEKSRLLSDRFSAERPKGSFSTLEIQRTEQGDSAMYLCASSSYTDRDYGYTFGSGTRLTVV.